This T cell receptor beta chain appears in the sequencing data of a study of blood T cell repertoires in COVID-19. The wider study: Samples representing acute and convalescent COVID-19 were sourced from the United States, Italy and Spain.

V lost 4 bases to trimming and J lost 5 bases, with 14 bases between them. The CDR3 is 14 residues long. Germline V gives CDR1 LNHDA, CDR2 SQIVND (reference sequence). Recruitment covered about two dozen US areas and drew participants whose ages spanned roughly 18 to 89 years. Cohort assignment relied on participant-reported clinical history. Generated by immunoSEQ multiplex PCR, the TCRdb table keeps only in-frame clones and is missing some. The repertoire has around 300,000 clones, about nine tenths of them found once; the top ten carry about 1.8%. The genes are TRBV19 and TRBJ1-2; possibly TRBD1 for D (5 bases). The specimen was PBMCs or T cells enriched from blood (not recorded which). The clonotype comes from a woman in her forties who had recovered from COVID-19. The CDR3 loop is CASSSAGFGYGYTF. The DNA for the CDR3 is TGTGCCAGTAGTAGTGCAGGGTTTGGATATGGCTACACCTTC.